This T cell receptor beta chain was observed in a study of Ad26.COV2.S vaccination and SARS-CoV-2 variants. The sample's treatment: around 19 received Ad26.COV2.S at low or high dose, single or two shots; about 5 received placebo; per-sample allocation not given. Samples came from day 63 after the first vaccine or placebo injection. Sequencing was performed with immunoSEQ multiplex PCR; in TCRdb, only in-frame clones are kept and a portion is missing. The sample includes a few hundred thousand clones, 83% of them seen just once. The receptor comes from a person between 18 and 59 years old who received the Ad26.COV2.S COVID-19 vaccine or a placebo. The source material was peripheral blood, sampled in a trial of Ad26.COV2.S vaccine versus placebo.

The CDR3 DNA follows: TGTGCCAGCAGCGTCTATGAGTTGGGAACAGATACGCAGTATTTT. It yields the protein CASSVYELGTDTQYF. The gene calls are TRBV9 and TRBJ2-3, with D unresolved. The CDR3 is 15 amino acids. The germline gives CDR1 SGDLS, CDR2 YYNGEE. Trimming took off 2 bases at V and 3 bases at J, with 13 bases between the two ends. Looking up the rest from reference TRBV9 and TRBJ2-3 gives the full variable domain: DSGVTQTPKHLITATGQRVTLRCSPRSGDLSVYWYQQSLDQGLQFLIQYYNGEERAKGNILERFSAQQFPDLHSELNLSSLELGDSALYFCASSVYELGTDTQYFGPGTRLTVL.